The clone carrying this T cell receptor beta chain was seen many times. Its specificity is not known. TCRdb passed the reads through MiXCR, listing each CDR3 protein once. The table records about 310,000 distinct CDR3 sequences, 20% to 25% of them present only once. This entry comes from a study of T cell repertoires in cytomegalovirus infection. The study, taken as a whole, reports: Dominating the ex vivo response were HLA-C-restricted CMV-specific TCR beta clonotypes.

Germline V gene sequence: CDR1 SGHTA, CDR2 FQGNSA. With V trimmed by 1 base and J by 3 bases, 2 bases remained unmatched. This CDR3 region has 14 residues. The receptor was derived from a human donor in good health (CMV status not recorded). Some clones in this sample may be carry-over from other donors' samples. Material: cultured PBMCs, obtained from culture after CMV antigen stimulation. The chain links TRBV7-2 to TRBJ2-7; 8 nucleotides agree with TRBD2. The CDR3 spells CASSLGTSIYEQYV. The DNA of the CDR3 is TGTGCCAGCAGCTTAGGGACTAGCATCTACGAGCAGTACGTC.